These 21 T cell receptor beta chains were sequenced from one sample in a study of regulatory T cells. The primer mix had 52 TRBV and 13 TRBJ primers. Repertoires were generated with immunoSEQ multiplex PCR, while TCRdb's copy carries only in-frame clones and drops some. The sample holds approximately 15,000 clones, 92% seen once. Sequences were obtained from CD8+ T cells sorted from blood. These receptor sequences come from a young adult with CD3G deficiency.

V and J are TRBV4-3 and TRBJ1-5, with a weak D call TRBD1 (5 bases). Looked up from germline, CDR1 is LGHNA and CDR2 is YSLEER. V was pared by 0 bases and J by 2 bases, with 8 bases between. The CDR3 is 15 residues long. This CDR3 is CASSQDRDGNQPQHF. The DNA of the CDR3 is TGCGCCAGCAGCCAAGATCGGGACGGCAATCAGCCCCAGCATTTT.

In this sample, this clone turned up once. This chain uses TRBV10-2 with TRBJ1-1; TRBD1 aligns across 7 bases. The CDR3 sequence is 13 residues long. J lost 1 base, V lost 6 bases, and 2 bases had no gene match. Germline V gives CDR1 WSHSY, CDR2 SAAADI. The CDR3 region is CASRGQTNTEAFF. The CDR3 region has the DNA TGCGCCAGCAGGGGACAGACGAACACTGAAGCTTTCTTT.

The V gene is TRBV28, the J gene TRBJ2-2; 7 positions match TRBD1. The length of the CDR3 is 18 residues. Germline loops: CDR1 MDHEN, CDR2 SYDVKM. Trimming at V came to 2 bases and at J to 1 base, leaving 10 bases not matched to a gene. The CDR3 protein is CASSLRDRRQENTGELFF. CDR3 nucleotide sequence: TGTGCCAGCAGTTTAAGGGACAGAAGACAGGAGAACACCGGGGAGCTGTTTTTT.

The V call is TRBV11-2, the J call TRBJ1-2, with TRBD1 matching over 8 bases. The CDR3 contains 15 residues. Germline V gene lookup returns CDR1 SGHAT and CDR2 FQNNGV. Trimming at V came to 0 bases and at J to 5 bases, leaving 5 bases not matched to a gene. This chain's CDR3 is CASSLDLDRVYGYTF. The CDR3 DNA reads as TGTGCCAGCAGCTTAGATCTGGACAGGGTATATGGCTACACCTTC.

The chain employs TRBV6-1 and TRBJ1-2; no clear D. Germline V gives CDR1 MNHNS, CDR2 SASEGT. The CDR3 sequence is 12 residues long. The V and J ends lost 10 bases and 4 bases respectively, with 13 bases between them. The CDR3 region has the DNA TGTGCCACAAGTGAGGGCGGCTATGGCTACACCTTC. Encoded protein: CATSEGGYGYTF.

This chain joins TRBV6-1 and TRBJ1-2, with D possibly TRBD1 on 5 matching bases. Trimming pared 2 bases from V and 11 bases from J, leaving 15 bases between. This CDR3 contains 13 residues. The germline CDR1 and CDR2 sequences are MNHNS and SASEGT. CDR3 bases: TGTGCCAGCAGTGAAAGGGGCCAAGGGCTATACACCTTC. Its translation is CASSERGQGLYTF.

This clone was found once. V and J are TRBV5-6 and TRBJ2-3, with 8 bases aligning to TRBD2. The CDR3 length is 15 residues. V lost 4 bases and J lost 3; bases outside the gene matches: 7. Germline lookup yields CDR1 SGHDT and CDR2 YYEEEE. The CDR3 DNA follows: TGTGCCAGCAGCCCCAGCGGGAGAGGGACAGATACGCAGTATTTT. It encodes CASSPSGRGTDTQYF.

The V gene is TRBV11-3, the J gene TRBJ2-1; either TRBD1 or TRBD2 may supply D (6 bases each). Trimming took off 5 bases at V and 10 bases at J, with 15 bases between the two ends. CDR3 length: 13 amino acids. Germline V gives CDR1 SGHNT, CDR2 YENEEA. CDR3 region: CASSPGGLREQFF. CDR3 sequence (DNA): TGTGCCAGCAGCCCCGGGGGCCTAAGGGAGCAGTTCTTC.

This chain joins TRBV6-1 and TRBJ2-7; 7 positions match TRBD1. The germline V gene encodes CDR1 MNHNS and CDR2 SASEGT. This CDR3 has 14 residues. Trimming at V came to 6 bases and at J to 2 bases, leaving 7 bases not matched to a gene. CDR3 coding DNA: TGTGCCAGCAGCTACACAACAGGGGCCTACGAGCAGTACTTC. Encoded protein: CASSYTTGAYEQYF.

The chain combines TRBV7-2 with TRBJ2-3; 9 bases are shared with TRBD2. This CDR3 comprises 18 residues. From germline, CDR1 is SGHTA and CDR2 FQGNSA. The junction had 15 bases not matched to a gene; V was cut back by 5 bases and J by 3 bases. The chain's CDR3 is CASSPPGLAGIGTDTQYF. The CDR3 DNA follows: TGTGCCAGCAGCCCCCCGGGCCTAGCGGGGATCGGGACAGATACGCAGTATTTT.

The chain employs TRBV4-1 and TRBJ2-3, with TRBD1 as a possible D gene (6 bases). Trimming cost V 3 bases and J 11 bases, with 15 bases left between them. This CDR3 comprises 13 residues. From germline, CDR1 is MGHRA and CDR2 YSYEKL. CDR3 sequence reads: CASSQIRGPGQYF. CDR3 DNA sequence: TGCGCCAGCAGCCAGATCAGGGGTCCGGGGCAGTATTTT.

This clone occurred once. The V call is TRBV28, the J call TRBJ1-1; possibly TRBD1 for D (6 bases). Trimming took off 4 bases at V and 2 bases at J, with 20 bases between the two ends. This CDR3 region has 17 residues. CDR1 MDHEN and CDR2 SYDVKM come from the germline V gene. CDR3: CASSSNRVVPTNTEAFF. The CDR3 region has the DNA TGTGCCAGCAGTTCAAACAGGGTGGTACCCACCAACACTGAAGCTTTCTTT.

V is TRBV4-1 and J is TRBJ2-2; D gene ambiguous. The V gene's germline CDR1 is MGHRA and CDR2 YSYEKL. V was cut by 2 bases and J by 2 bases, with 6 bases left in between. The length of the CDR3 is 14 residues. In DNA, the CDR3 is TGCGCCAGCAGCCAAACTGTCAACACCGGGGAGCTGTTTTTT. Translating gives CASSQTVNTGELFF.

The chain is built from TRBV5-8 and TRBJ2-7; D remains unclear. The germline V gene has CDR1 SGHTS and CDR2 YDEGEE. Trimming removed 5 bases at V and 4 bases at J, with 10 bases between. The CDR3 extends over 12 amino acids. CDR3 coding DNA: TGTGCCAGCAGGCCTAACAGATACGAGCAGTACTTC. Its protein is CASRPNRYEQYF.

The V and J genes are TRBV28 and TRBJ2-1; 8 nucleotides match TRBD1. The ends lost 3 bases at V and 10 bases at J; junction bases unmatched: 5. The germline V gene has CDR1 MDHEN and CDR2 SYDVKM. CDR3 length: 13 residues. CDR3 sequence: CASSLAGTGEQFF. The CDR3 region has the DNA TGTGCCAGCAGTTTGGCAGGGACAGGCGAGCAGTTCTTC.

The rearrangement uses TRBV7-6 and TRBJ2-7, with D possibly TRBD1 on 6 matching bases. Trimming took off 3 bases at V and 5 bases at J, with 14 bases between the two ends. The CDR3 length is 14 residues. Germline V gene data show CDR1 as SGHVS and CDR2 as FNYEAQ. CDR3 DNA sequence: TGTGCCAGCAGCTTCGCAGGGGAACTAGACGAGCAGTACTTC. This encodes CASSFAGELDEQYF.

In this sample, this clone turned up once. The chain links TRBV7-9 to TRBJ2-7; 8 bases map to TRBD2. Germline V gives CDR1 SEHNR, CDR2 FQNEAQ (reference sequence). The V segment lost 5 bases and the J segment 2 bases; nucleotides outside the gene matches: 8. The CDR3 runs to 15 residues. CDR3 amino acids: CASSVSGGRTYEQYF. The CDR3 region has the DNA TGTGCCAGCAGCGTCTCGGGGGGGCGAACCTACGAGCAGTACTTC.

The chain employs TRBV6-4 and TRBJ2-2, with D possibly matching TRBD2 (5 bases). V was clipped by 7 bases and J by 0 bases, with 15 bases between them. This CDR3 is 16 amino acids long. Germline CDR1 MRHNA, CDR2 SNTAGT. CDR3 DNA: TGTGCCAGCACGGTGAGGGTCGCCACGAACACCGGGGAGCTGTTTTTT. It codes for CASTVRVATNTGELFF.

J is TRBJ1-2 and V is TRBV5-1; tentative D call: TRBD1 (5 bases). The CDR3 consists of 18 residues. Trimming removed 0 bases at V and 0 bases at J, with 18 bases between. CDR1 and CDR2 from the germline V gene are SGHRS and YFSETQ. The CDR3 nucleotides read TGCGCCAGCAGCTTGGCTTGGGTACAGGATATAGCTAACTATGGCTACACCTTC. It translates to CASSLAWVQDIANYGYTF. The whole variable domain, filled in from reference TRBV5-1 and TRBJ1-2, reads KAGVTQTPRYLIKTRGQQVTLSCSPISGHRSVSWYQQTPGQGLQFLFEYFSETQRNKGNFPGRFSGRQFSNSRSEMNVSTLELGDSALYLCASSLAWVQDIANYGYTFGSGTRLTVV.

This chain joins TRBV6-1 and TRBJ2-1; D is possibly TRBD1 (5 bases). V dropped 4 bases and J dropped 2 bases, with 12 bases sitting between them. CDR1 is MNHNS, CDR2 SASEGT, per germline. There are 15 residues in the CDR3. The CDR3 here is CASSVLPGPYNEQFF. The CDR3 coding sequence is TGTGCCAGCAGTGTTTTGCCAGGGCCCTACAATGAGCAGTTCTTC.

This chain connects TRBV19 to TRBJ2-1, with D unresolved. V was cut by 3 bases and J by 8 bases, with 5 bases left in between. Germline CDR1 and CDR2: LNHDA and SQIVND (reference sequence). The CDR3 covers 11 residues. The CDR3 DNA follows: TGTGCCAGTAGTATGGGCGATGAGCAGTTCTTC. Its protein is CASSMGDEQFF.